Shown below are 21 T cell receptor beta chains from a single sample sequenced in a study of T cells in Graves' hyperthyroidism and ophthalmopathy (dated by TCRdb to the late 2010s). Library preparation used multiplex PCR. The sequencing machine was an Illumina HiSeq 2000. TCR beta CDR3 regions were amplified from RNA transcripts. A first-round RT-PCR of the TCR CDR3 used the HTBI primer set with the Qiagen OneStep RT-PCR kit. TCRdb trimmed the raw reads at Q25, called clones with MiXCR and kept productive beta chains. Here each entry gathers all rows of one CDR3 protein and keeps the most common genes and DNA. The sample includes over 250,000 distinct CDR3 sequences, with around 13% observed a single time. Of the sample, 34% falls within the top ten clones. Specimen: blood. Every receptor here comes from a woman aged 40 to 50 with Graves' ophthalmopathy.

Remarks on this clonotype: One base away lies a much larger clone, so this may be a sequencing read error. The chain combines TRBV6-9 with TRBJ1-5; D perhaps matches TRBD1 (6 bases). The CDR3 loop spans 15 amino acids. In germline, CDR1 is MNHGY, CDR2 SVAAGI. V lost 5 bases and J 1 base, leaving 12 bases between the germline ends. DNA for the CDR3: TGTGCCAGCAGTCATCGGACAGCAAGCAATCAGCCCCAGCATTTT. It yields the protein CASSHRTASNQPQHF.

This clonotype was seen at least ten times. The chain uses TRBV19 and TRBJ2-1; tentatively, D is TRBD1 (5 bases). The ends were cut back, 7 bases at V and 6 bases at J, with 16 bases in the middle. The CDR3 has 14 residues. Germline-derived CDR1 and CDR2 are LNHDA and SQIVND (reference sequence). CDR3 loop: CASTPGHKGNEQFF. CDR3 nucleotides: TGTGCCAGTACCCCTGGACATAAAGGCAATGAGCAGTTCTTC. Looking up the rest from reference TRBV19 and TRBJ2-1 gives the full variable domain: DGGITQSPKYLFRKEGQNVTLSCEQNLNHDAMYWYRQDPGQGLRLIYYSQIVNDFQKGDIAEGYSVSREKKESFPLTVTSAQKNPTAFYLCASTPGHKGNEQFFGPGTRLTVL.

This clonotype was recorded many times. The V gene is TRBV6-1, the J gene TRBJ1-1; D perhaps matches TRBD1 (6 bases). The germline CDR1 and CDR2 sequences are MNHNS and SASEGT. The CDR3 runs to 13 residues. Trimming removed 8 bases at V and 3 bases at J, with 13 bases between. CDR3 residues: CASHRVFDTEAFF. DNA of the CDR3: TGTGCCAGCCACAGGGTTTTCGACACTGAAGCTTTCTTT.

The sample holds many counts of this clonotype. This chain uses TRBV5-1 with TRBJ1-1, with D maybe TRBD1 (5 bases). The germline V gene has CDR1 SGHRS and CDR2 YFSETQ. The CDR3 extends over 14 amino acids. The germline V and J ends were trimmed by 7 bases and 0 bases, with 13 bases remaining between them. Written as DNA, the CDR3 is TGCGCCAGCGGGCGAACGACAGTGAACACTGAAGCTTTCTTT. Protein sequence: CASGRTTVNTEAFF. Using reference TRBV5-1 and TRBJ1-1 for the parts outside the CDR3, the full variable domain is KAGVTQTPRYLIKTRGQQVTLSCSPISGHRSVSWYQQTPGQGLQFLFEYFSETQRNKGNFPGRFSGRQFSNSRSEMNVSTLELGDSALYLCASGRTTVNTEAFFGQGTRLTVV.

This clonotype was picked up a small number of times. The chain is built from TRBV9 and TRBJ2-3; 11 bases agree with TRBD2. Unmatched junction bases numbered 6, after V lost 0 bases and J lost 0 bases. Germline V gene sequence: CDR1 SGDLS, CDR2 YYNGEE. The CDR3 sequence is 18 residues long. This CDR3 reads CASSVGLAGGSSTDTQYF. The CDR3 DNA follows: TGTGCCAGCAGCGTAGGCCTAGCGGGGGGCTCTAGCACAGATACGCAGTATTTT.

V usage is TRBV6-2 or TRBV6-3 and J usage is TRBJ2-1; tentatively, D is TRBD2 (7 bases). The CDR3 consists of 17 residues. Germline V gives CDR1 MNHEY, CDR2 SVGEGT. The V gene lost 0 bases and the J gene lost 4 bases, with 16 bases spanning the gap. The CDR3 here is CASSYSPGRGRYNEQFF. The CDR3 DNA reads TGTGCCAGCAGTTACTCCCCAGGGAGGGGGAGATACAATGAGCAGTTCTTC.

This clonotype was found many times. The rearrangement uses TRBV20-1 and TRBJ2-1, with 8 bases that match TRBD1. In germline, CDR1 is DFQATT, CDR2 SNEGSKA (reference sequence). J gave up 6 bases and V 5 bases, and 6 bases lay outside the gene matches. The CDR3 covers 13 residues. The CDR3 sequence: CSALTGGGNEQFF. CDR3 sequence (DNA): TGCAGTGCTCTAACAGGGGGTGGCAATGAGCAGTTCTTC.

The chain is built from TRBV5-1 and TRBJ1-2; a weak D match, TRBD1 (6 bases). The V gene lost 0 bases and the J gene lost 8 bases, with 17 bases spanning the gap. The length of the CDR3 is 15 residues. Germline CDR1 is SGHRS and CDR2 is YFSETQ. The CDR3 region is CASSLEISGAGGYTF. The CDR3, as DNA: TGCGCCAGCAGCTTGGAAATTTCAGGGGCGGGGGGCTACACCTTC.

This clonotype appeared many times. The rearrangement joins TRBV6-1 to TRBJ2-1, with D perhaps matching TRBD1 (5 bases). Germline values: CDR1 MNHNS, CDR2 SASEGT. The germline V and J ends were trimmed by 4 bases and 1 base, with 11 bases remaining between them. The CDR3 contains 15 residues. The CDR3: CASSAQGFSYNEQFF. The CDR3 DNA is TGTGCCAGCAGTGCTCAGGGCTTTTCCTACAATGAGCAGTTCTTC.

Only a few counts were recorded for this clonotype. This chain uses TRBV24-1 with TRBJ2-1, with D possibly matching TRBD2 (5 bases). The CDR3 runs to 14 residues. V was pared by 4 bases and J by 5 bases, with 11 bases between. CDR1 KGHDR and CDR2 SFDVKD come from the germline V gene. The CDR3 loop is CATSELGVNNEQFF. The CDR3 coding sequence is TGTGCCACCAGTGAGTTGGGAGTTAACAATGAGCAGTTCTTC.

There are many counts of this clonotype. The rearrangement joins TRBV11-2 to TRBJ2-5; 12 bases line up with TRBD1. The CDR3 is made up of 16 amino acids. The V and J ends lost 5 bases and 2 bases, in that order; junction bases with no gene match: 6. Germline loops: CDR1 SGHAT, CDR2 FQNNGV. CDR3 amino acids: CASSPGTGGGQETQYF. The CDR3 DNA follows: TGTGCCAGCAGCCCGGGGACAGGGGGCGGTCAAGAGACCCAGTACTTC.

This clonotype was counted only a few times. Here the CDR3 reads CASSLGQGTNEKLFF. Here the CDR3 DNA reads TGTGCCAGCAGCTTAGGACAGGGGACTAATGAAAAACTGTTTTTT. V usage is TRBV7-9 and J usage is TRBJ1-4, with 8 bases lining up with TRBD1. V lost 1 base to trimming and J lost 2 bases; unmatched junction nucleotides: 0. CDR3 length: 15 residues. Germline V CDR1 and CDR2: SEHNR, FQNEAQ (reference sequence).

This clonotype was observed many times. The rearrangement joins TRBV12-3 or TRBV12-4 to TRBJ2-1; 7 bases agree with TRBD2. Germline trimming cut 3 bases from V and 7 bases from J; bases unmatched to any gene: 6. CDR3 length: 14 residues. Here the CDR3 DNA reads TGTGCCAGCAGTTTGGCGGGGGAACATAATGAGCAGTTCTTC. Translated: CASSLAGEHNEQFF.

This clonotype was recorded many times. This sequence joins TRBV12-3 or TRBV12-4 and TRBJ2-3; TRBD2 aligns across 8 bases. The CDR3 sequence is 16 residues long. V shed 3 bases, J shed 8 bases, and the junction held 13 bases outside the gene matches. Here the CDR3 reads CASSFLSGVLEGTQYF. CDR3 in DNA: TGTGCCAGCAGTTTCCTTAGCGGGGTGTTGGAGGGTACGCAGTATTTT.

This clonotype turned up a few times. The chain employs TRBV11-3 and TRBJ1-3; TRBD1 matches 7 bases. This CDR3 contains 16 residues. Per germline, CDR1 SGHNT and CDR2 YENEEA. V lost 5 bases and J lost 2; bases outside the gene matches: 9. This CDR3 is CASSPLQGIAGNTIYF. The CDR3 region has the DNA TGTGCCAGCAGCCCGCTACAGGGGATTGCTGGAAACACCATATATTTT. Full variable domain (rest looked up from reference TRBV11-3 and TRBJ1-3): EAGVVQSPRYKIIEKKQPVAFWCNPISGHNTLYWYLQNLGQGPELLIRYENEEAVDDSQLPKDRFSAERLKGVDSTLKIQPAELGDSAVYLCASSPLQGIAGNTIYFGEGSWLTVV.

J is TRBJ2-5 and V is TRBV5-1; 8 bases map to TRBD2. Germline V gene data show CDR1 as SGHRS and CDR2 as YFSETQ. The CDR3 length is 16 residues. Trimming removed 5 bases from V and 1 base from J; junction bases left unmatched: 10. The CDR3 coding sequence is TGCGCCAGCAGAAGACGGGGGGGCGGTGGCCAAGAGACCCAGTACTTC. This translates into CASRRRGGGGQETQYF.

This clonotype was observed at least ten times. The chain carries TRBV28 and TRBJ2-7; TRBD2 matches at 9 bases. V dropped 6 bases and J dropped 2; count of bases not matched to a gene: 8. This CDR3 region has 15 residues. Germline V CDR1 and CDR2: MDHEN, SYDVKM. The CDR3 DNA reads TGTGCCAGCAGCCGAACTAGCGGGCCTCCCTACGAGCAGTACTTC. It yields the protein CASSRTSGPPYEQYF.

This clonotype was seen only a few times. The chain recombines TRBV27 with TRBJ1-1; TRBD1 might be the D (5 bases). Per the germline V gene, CDR1 is MNHEY and CDR2 is SMNVEV (reference sequence). Trimming stripped 3 bases from V and 4 bases from J, with 9 bases between. The CDR3 spans 13 residues. The DNA for the CDR3 is TGTGCCAGCAGTTTTCAGGGAGGCACTGAAGCTTTCTTT. Amino acid sequence: CASSFQGGTEAFF.

This clonotype turned up a few times. The chain employs TRBV19 and TRBJ1-6; D gene unclear. The CDR3 is 16 residues long. V was cut by 1 base and J by 10 bases, with 17 bases left in between. The germline V gene has CDR1 LNHDA and CDR2 SQIVND (reference sequence). As DNA, the CDR3 is TGTGCCAGTAGTATAGGGCTGAGGTTAAGCGTCTCACCCCTCCACTTT. Its translation is CASSIGLRLSVSPLHF.

This clonotype has more than one count but fewer than ten. This chain links TRBV7-9 with TRBJ2-2, with 13 bases that match TRBD2. The CDR3 consists of 21 residues. With V trimmed by 3 bases and J by 4 bases, 17 bases remained unmatched. Germline assignment: CDR1 SEHNR and CDR2 FQNEAQ (reference sequence). CDR3 sequence (DNA): TGTGCCAGCAGCTTTCCGACCCCCGGACTAGCGGGAGAGGTGGGCACCGGGGAGCTGTTTTTT. Amino acids: CASSFPTPGLAGEVGTGELFF.

This clonotype came up many times. The chain joins TRBV19 to TRBJ1-5; D is unresolved. In germline, CDR1 is LNHDA, CDR2 SQIVND (reference sequence). This CDR3 is built from 15 residues. With 1 base removed from V and 0 bases from J, the gap between germline ends came to 7 bases. The DNA for the CDR3 is TGTGCCAGTAGTATAGCCAGTTATAGCAATCAGCCCCAGCATTTT. The encoded protein is CASSIASYSNQPQHF.